Following are 4 T cell receptor beta chains from one sample sequenced in a study of cytotoxic CD8 clonotypes in ibrutinib-treated CLL. Sequencing was performed with immunoSEQ multiplex PCR; in TCRdb, only in-frame clones are kept and a portion is missing. The table has 70,000 to 80,000 clones, 80% seen once. This sample comprised PBMCs, obtained at disease progression, from a patient treated with ibrutinib. These receptors were obtained from a human donor with chronic lymphocytic leukemia.

The chain carries TRBV7-3 and TRBJ2-1; D remains ambiguous. Germline V lookup: CDR1 SGHTA, CDR2 FQGTGA. The CDR3 spans 15 residues. Trimming left V 4 bases short and J 0 bases short, with 10 bases between. The CDR3 reads CASSSGLGSYNEQFF. The CDR3 bases are TGTGCCAGCAGCTCCGGGCTGGGCTCCTACAATGAGCAGTTCTTC.

The CDR3 DNA reads as TGTGCCAGCTCACCCTCTCCCCAAAATATCTCACCCCTCCACTTT. Its protein is CASSPSPQNISPLHF. This sequence joins TRBV18 and TRBJ1-6; no clear D. Per germline, CDR1 KGHSH and CDR2 LQKENI. The ends were cut back, 3 bases at V and 10 bases at J, with 16 bases in the middle. The length of the CDR3 is 15 residues.

This rearrangement joins TRBV19 to TRBJ1-5, with 7 bases lining up with TRBD1. This CDR3 has 17 residues. With 5 bases clipped from V and 2 bases from J, the junction kept 12 bases outside the gene matches. Germline lookup yields CDR1 LNHDA and CDR2 SQIVND (reference sequence). The DNA of the CDR3 is TGTGCCAGTAGTGGGAGACAGGGTTTATTCGGCAATCAGCCCCAGCATTTT. It is translated as CASSGRQGLFGNQPQHF. The entire variable domain, with the rest obtained from reference TRBV19 and TRBJ1-5, is as follows: DGGITQSPKYLFRKEGQNVTLSCEQNLNHDAMYWYRQDPGQGLRLIYYSQIVNDFQKGDIAEGYSVSREKKESFPLTVTSAQKNPTAFYLCASSGRQGLFGNQPQHFGDGTRLSIL.

The chain couples TRBV30 to TRBJ1-6; D uncertain. This CDR3 region has 13 residues. Germline lookup yields CDR1 GTSNPN and CDR2 SVGIG (reference sequence). Trimming pared 4 bases from V and 6 bases from J, leaving 10 bases between. The CDR3 sequence: CAWMATGNSPLHF. The CDR3 nucleotides read TGTGCCTGGATGGCCACTGGTAATTCACCCCTCCACTTT.